The 26 T cell receptor beta chains below were found in one sample sequenced in a study of blood T cells in healthy people across ages. Through a sample-barcoded 5' primer and a J-beta primer mix, a second PCR was run for roughly 7 to 11 cycles. MiXCR, applied by TCRdb to the 5' RACE reads, yields one record per CDR3 protein. The profile covers around 700,000 distinct CDR3 sequences, with 20% to 30% appearing a single time and 8% to 10% taken by the ten largest. These data also formed part of another study, on T cells of mothers and their children.

What was sequenced was blood. Source of these receptors: a boy between 10 and 17 years old in good health.

This clonotype was seen a handful of times. J is TRBJ2-6 and V is TRBV12-3 or TRBV12-4, with a tentative D call TRBD1 (6 bases). CDR3 length: 19 amino acids. Trimming shortened V by 6 bases and J by 0 bases, and 21 bases separated the two germline ends. Written as DNA, the CDR3 is TGTGCCAGCAGCTTCGCACCGGGACAACCTCGCTCTGGGGCCAACGTCCTGACTTTC. Translated, it gives CASSFAPGQPRSGANVLTF.

CDR3 amino acids: CASTLGLFQETQYF. CDR3 DNA sequence: TGTGCCAGCACCCTAGGACTATTCCAAGAGACCCAGTACTTC. The chain joins TRBV3-1 to TRBJ2-5, with D perhaps matching TRBD2 (6 bases). CDR1 is LGHDT, CDR2 YNNKEL, per germline (reference sequence). The V and J ends lost 7 bases and 1 base respectively, with 13 bases between them. The length of the CDR3 is 14 residues.

A few counts support this clonotype. V and J are TRBV29-1 and TRBJ1-2, with 7 nucleotides matching TRBD1. The CDR3 is made up of 13 amino acids. Germline V gene lookup returns CDR1 SQVTM and CDR2 ANQGSEA. V dropped 3 bases and J dropped 3; count of bases not matched to a gene: 4. Here the CDR3 DNA reads TGCAGCGTTGACGTAACAGGGGACTATGGCTACACCTTC. As protein: CSVDVTGDYGYTF.

This clonotype has only one observation. The rearrangement joins TRBV7-2 to TRBJ2-1; D not certain. Judging by the DNA end, TRBJ2-7 fits better; the J call may be wrong. The CDR3 extends over 13 amino acids. CDR1 SGHTA and CDR2 FQGNSA come from the germline V gene. The CDR3 spells CASSLYMRGEQYF. The DNA for the CDR3 is TGTGCCAGCAGCCTCTACATGCGTGGCGAGCAGTACTTC.

The rearrangement uses TRBV10-3 and TRBJ2-1, with 8 bases lining up with TRBD2. From germline, CDR1 is ENHRY and CDR2 SYGVKD. The ends lost 3 bases at V and 2 bases at J; junction bases unmatched: 9. The CDR3 is made up of 17 amino acids. The CDR3, as DNA: TGTGCCATCAGTGACCCTGCGACGGGGGGGCCCTACAATGAGCAGTTCTTC. Protein product: CAISDPATGGPYNEQFF.

The V gene is TRBV12-3 or TRBV12-4, the J gene TRBJ2-7; no clear D. The CDR3 is 14 residues long. The germline V and J ends were trimmed by 2 bases and 7 bases, with 15 bases remaining between them. CDR3 residues: CASSLSLLVVEQYF. The CDR3, as DNA: TGTGCCAGCAGTTTATCCCTCCTCGTAGTGGAGCAGTACTTC.

The chain combines TRBV4-2 with TRBJ2-7; D may match TRBD1 or TRBD2 (5 bases each). V was shortened by 3 bases and J by 4 bases, with 16 bases between the two germline ends. The germline gives CDR1 LGHNA, CDR2 YNFKEQ. This CDR3 contains 15 residues. As DNA, the CDR3 is TGTGCCAGCAGCCACCCCGGGACCCTACCGTACGAGCAGTACTTC. This encodes CASSHPGTLPYEQYF.

The chain employs TRBV29-1 and TRBJ2-2; TRBD1 is a possible D gene (7 bases). CDR3 length equals 13 residues. V lost 7 bases and J 7 bases, leaving 16 bases between the germline ends. CDR1 SQVTM and CDR2 ANQGSEA come from the germline V gene. The CDR3 reads CSAAGQIDGELFF. The CDR3, as DNA: TGCAGCGCGGCGGGACAGATCGACGGGGAGCTGTTTTTT.

CDR3 protein: CASSRDFVWSLNEKLFF. The CDR3 bases are TGTGCCAGCAGCCGAGATTTCGTGTGGTCCCTTAATGAAAAACTGTTTTTT. V and J are TRBV7-2 and TRBJ1-4, with D hard to call. CDR3 length: 17 residues. V lost 5 bases, J lost 4 bases, and 20 bases lay in between. Germline V gives CDR1 SGHTA, CDR2 FQGNSA.

The chain joins TRBV12-3 or TRBV12-4 to TRBJ2-3, with D possibly being TRBD2 (5 bases). Trimming cost V 7 bases and J 0 bases, with 11 bases left between them. The CDR3 covers 14 residues. The CDR3 reads CASTGDTSTDTQYF. CDR3 sequence (DNA): TGTGCCAGCACCGGGGATACTAGCACAGATACGCAGTATTTT.

The chain recombines TRBV11-1 with TRBJ2-5; D is unclear. Trimming shortened V by 5 bases and J by 3 bases, and 13 bases separated the two germline ends. The CDR3 consists of 14 residues. Germline lookup yields CDR1 SGHAT and CDR2 FQDESV (reference sequence). The CDR3 DNA is TGTGCCAGCAGCGAAGACCGGTGGGAAGAGACCCAGTACTTC. It is translated as CASSEDRWEETQYF.

This clonotype has a handful of counts. The chain uses TRBV4-3 and TRBJ2-4; 9 bases line up with TRBD1. The CDR3 spans 18 residues. Losses at the gene ends were 0 bases for V and 4 bases for J; bases not matched to a gene: 10. Germline CDR1 is LGHNA and CDR2 is YSLEER. The CDR3 DNA sequence: TGCGCCAGCAGCCAAGATCCATTTGGGGGACAGGGTAAAAACATTCAGTACTTC. Translated, it gives CASSQDPFGGQGKNIQYF.

The rearrangement joins TRBV6-5 to TRBJ2-7; no reliable D call. CDR1 and CDR2 from the germline V gene are MNHEY and SVGAGI. V lost 5 bases and J lost 4, with 12 bases in between. The CDR3 is 13 residues long. As DNA, the CDR3 is TGTGCCAGCAGTCCTCGGTTCTTGTACGAGCAGTACTTC. The encoded protein is CASSPRFLYEQYF.

The J gene is TRBJ2-3, the V gene TRBV10-3; TRBD2 is a possible D gene (5 bases). CDR3 length equals 13 residues. Germline CDR1 reads ENHRY; CDR2 reads SYGVKD. V was trimmed by 7 bases and J by 4 bases, leaving 12 bases between them. The CDR3 loop reads CAINQLVSDTQYF. The CDR3 DNA reads TGTGCCATCAACCAACTAGTCTCAGATACGCAGTATTTT.

This clonotype was recorded at least ten times. The V gene is TRBV29-1, the J gene TRBJ2-5, with D unclear. Between the trimmed V and J ends, which lost 4 bases and 1 base, there was a span of 10 bases. Germline CDR1 reads SQVTM; CDR2 reads ANQGSEA. The CDR3 extends over 13 amino acids. The CDR3 region is CSVGPRTQETQYF. The CDR3 DNA is TGCAGCGTTGGCCCCCGGACCCAAGAGACCCAGTACTTC.

The genes are TRBV20-1 and TRBJ1-4; D possibly corresponds to TRBD1 (5 bases). CDR3 size: 13 residues. V was pared by 1 base and J by 8 bases, with 11 bases between. Germline V gene sequence: CDR1 DFQATT, CDR2 SNEGSKA (reference sequence). The CDR3 bases are TGCAGTGCTAGAGTGGCAGGGCTGGAAAAACTGTTTTTT. Its translation: CSARVAGLEKLFF.

V is TRBV7-8 and J is TRBJ1-2; TRBD1 is a possible D gene (5 bases). Germline CDR1 reads SGHVS; CDR2 reads FQNEAQ. CDR3 length: 15 amino acids. V dropped 1 base and J dropped 1 base, with 10 bases sitting between them. The CDR3 region has the DNA TGTGCCAGCAGCTTAGGACAGATCCTTAACTATGGCTACACCTTC. Translation: CASSLGQILNYGYTF.

This clonotype was counted only a few times. This sequence joins TRBV3-1 and TRBJ2-5; 11 bases are shared with TRBD2. The junction had 2 bases not matched to a gene; V was cut back by 2 bases and J by 0 bases. Germline CDR1 is LGHDT and CDR2 is YNNKEL (reference sequence). CDR3 length equals 16 residues. The CDR3 bases are TGTGCCAGCAGCCAAAGGACTAGCGGGTACCAAGAGACCCAGTACTTC. Amino acid sequence: CASSQRTSGYQETQYF.

This clonotype was recorded a few times. The chain combines TRBV12-5 with TRBJ2-7, with 8 bases matching TRBD1. The CDR3 extends over 14 amino acids. J lost 0 bases, V lost 4 bases, and 2 bases had no gene match. Per germline, CDR1 LGHNT and CDR2 FRNRAP. The CDR3 DNA follows: TGTGCTAGTGGTTCTGGACAGGGCTCCTACGAGCAGTACTTC. Protein sequence: CASGSGQGSYEQYF.

The sample holds a few counts of this clonotype. The chain has TRBV6-1 and TRBJ1-4; 9 bases match TRBD1. Germline assignment: CDR1 MNHNS and CDR2 SASEGT. The length of the CDR3 is 13 residues. J lost 13 bases, V lost 3 bases, and 6 bases had no gene match. The CDR3 here is CASSDRDRERLFF. The CDR3 DNA sequence: TGTGCCAGCAGTGACCGGGACAGGGAGAGACTGTTTTTT.

The chain employs TRBV4-3 and TRBJ2-1; 8 bases are shared with TRBD2. V gave up 0 bases and J gave up 7 bases; unmatched junction bases: 11. Germline V lookup: CDR1 LGHNA, CDR2 YSLEER. CDR3 length equals 17 residues. In DNA form, the CDR3 reads TGCGCCAGCAGCCAAGAGTGGCCGGGGGGGCCCCTGAATGAGCAGTTCTTC. This translates into CASSQEWPGGPLNEQFF.

The gene calls are TRBV15 and TRBJ2-5; D unclear. This CDR3 has 14 residues. Germline assignment: CDR1 LNHNV and CDR2 YYDKDF (reference sequence). The V and J ends lost 3 bases and 0 bases respectively, with 8 bases between them. The chain's CDR3 is CATSRGWDQETQYF. In DNA form, the CDR3 reads TGTGCCACCAGCAGGGGCTGGGACCAAGAGACCCAGTACTTC. Using reference TRBV15 and TRBJ2-5 for the parts outside the CDR3, the full variable domain is DAMVIQNPRYQVTQFGKPVTLSCSQTLNHNVMYWYQQKSSQAPKLLFHYYDKDFNNEADTPDNFQSRRPNTSFCFLDIRSPGLGDTAMYLCATSRGWDQETQYFGPGTRLLVL.

In its sample, this clonotype was seen a few times. The chain joins TRBV3-1 to TRBJ2-7; TRBD1 is a possible D gene (6 bases). CDR1 is LGHDT and CDR2 is YNNKEL in the germline V gene (reference sequence). The CDR3 length is 16 residues. V was trimmed by 6 bases and J by 2 bases, leaving 20 bases between them. The CDR3 nucleotides are TGTGCCAGCAGTCCATCCCGGGCAGACAGGACCTACGAGCAGTACTTC. Its protein is CASSPSRADRTYEQYF.

This clonotype was seen only a few times. This chain joins TRBV20-1 and TRBJ2-2, with D perhaps matching TRBD2 (6 bases). In germline, CDR1 is DFQATT, CDR2 SNEGSKA (reference sequence). The CDR3 is 14 amino acids. V was trimmed by 4 bases and J by 4 bases, leaving 13 bases between them. CDR3 protein: CSAKEGSSTGELFF. CDR3 nucleotides: TGCAGTGCTAAGGAGGGGTCGAGCACCGGGGAGCTGTTTTTT.

This rearrangement joins TRBV6-2 or TRBV6-3 to TRBJ2-3; D perhaps matches TRBD2 (6 bases). Per the germline V gene, CDR1 is MNHEY and CDR2 is SVGEGT. V lost 2 bases and J lost 5, with 29 bases in between. The CDR3 spans 20 residues. The CDR3 DNA follows: TGTGCCAGCAGTTACCGGCCCGCCGTCGACGTGGGAGGATACTTAGATACGCAGTATTTT. Translated, it gives CASSYRPAVDVGGYLDTQYF.

A few counts support this clonotype. This chain links TRBV7-6 with TRBJ2-5; no firm D call. The J call may be incorrect, as the DNA end agrees better with TRBJ2-1. This CDR3 spans 13 amino acids. Germline V gene sequence: CDR1 SGHVS, CDR2 FNYEAQ. This chain's CDR3 is CASSLSQRHEQFF. Here the CDR3 DNA reads TGTGCCAGCAGCTTAAGCCAGCGCCATGAGCAGTTCTTC.